A selection of T cell receptor beta chains follows, all from one sample in a study of cytomegalovirus exposure and HLA in healthy donors. Clones were sequenced by immunoSEQ multiplex PCR, and TCRdb holds only the in-frame ones, with some missing. The sample consists of 90,000 to 120,000 clones, almost 80% of them appearing once. Source material: PBMCs. The origin of the receptors is a man aged 55 to 70 in good health and CMV-seropositive. Each CDR3 is given with its conserved first and last residue. D genes are given only for firm matches. Where a row states a size, it is once, few, many or the class of an expanded clone; other rows omit it.

j_call,v_call,clone_size,d_call,cdr3_nt,cdr3_aa
TRBJ2-7,TRBV28,-,TRBD1,TGTGCCAGCAGCCCGATCGACAGGGTGTCCTACGAGCAGTACTTC,CASSPIDRVSYEQYF
TRBJ1-3,TRBV19,-,-,TGTGCCAGTAGTATCCCAGGGCGCTCTGGAAACACCATATATTTT,CASSIPGRSGNTIYF
TRBJ1-1,TRBV5-4,-,TRBD1,TGTGCCAGCAGCTTGGCGGGACAGAAGGTGTCTGAAGCTTTCTTT,CASSLAGQKVSEAFF
TRBJ2-7,TRBV28,few,-,TGTGCCAGCAGTTTCCGGGGAGCCCGGCAGTACTTC,CASSFRGARQYF
TRBJ1-1,TRBV7-9,-,TRBD1,TGTGCCAGCAGCTTGGAGACAGGGGCTACTGAAGCTTTCTTT,CASSLETGATEAFF
TRBJ2-2,TRBV30,-,-,TGTGCCTGGAGTGTACAGTCCGGGGAGCTGTTTTTT,CAWSVQSGELFF
TRBJ2-7,TRBV7-2,-,TRBD1,TGTGCCAGCAGCCTAACCCCGGGACAGGGGTCCTCCTACGAGCAGTACTTC,CASSLTPGQGSSYEQYF
TRBJ2-2,TRBV14,-,-,TGTGCCAGCAGCCAAGATAAGGGGAAAGGTGGTACCGGGGAGCTGTTTTTT,CASSQDKGKGGTGELFF
TRBJ2-1,TRBV5-4,-,TRBD1,TGTGCCAGCAGCCCGGGACAGGGGTCCTACAATGAGCAGTTCTTC,CASSPGQGSYNEQFF
TRBJ2-5,TRBV9,-,-,TGTGCCAGCAGCGTATGGAGCGGGGAGACCCAGTACTTC,CASSVWSGETQYF
TRBJ2-5,TRBV5-1,many,-,TGCGCCAGCAGCTCAGGACAGCAAGAGACCCAGTACTTC,CASSSGQQETQYF
TRBJ2-1,TRBV5-6,-,-,TGTGCCAGCAGTTCCGGTGGAGCCCCCTACAATGAGCAGTTCTTC,CASSSGGAPYNEQFF
TRBJ2-5,TRBV28,-,TRBD2,TGTGCCAGCAGTTTGAGTAGCGGGGGGAGGGAGACCCAGTACTTC,CASSLSSGGRETQYF
TRBJ1-3,TRBV4-2,once,-,TGTGCCAGCAGCCAAGAGGCGGGGTCGCGCGGAAACACCATATATTTT,CASSQEAGSRGNTIYF
TRBJ2-1,TRBV5-1,-,TRBD2,TGCGCCAGCAGCTTGTCGGGGGGGAGCTCCTACAATGAGCAGTTCTTC,CASSLSGGSSYNEQFF
TRBJ1-1,TRBV25-1,once,-,TGTGCCAGCAGTGAATTAAGGGGGAACACTGAAGCTTTCTTT,CASSELRGNTEAFF
TRBJ2-5,TRBV2,-,-,TGTGCCAGCAGTGACGGGCAGGGATCTTGGGAGACCCAGTACTTC,CASSDGQGSWETQYF
TRBJ2-3,TRBV27,-,TRBD2,TGTGCCAGCAGGGCTAGCGGGGCTAGCACAGATACGCAGTATTTT,CASRASGASTDTQYF
TRBJ2-1,TRBV7-2,once,-,TGTGCCAGCAGCCCGGGACTGACCCCATCGCAGCAGTTCTTC,CASSPGLTPSQQFF
TRBJ1-1,TRBV4-1,-,TRBD1,TGCGCCAGCAGCCCGGACAGGGGGCGACACACTGAAGCTTTCTTT,CASSPDRGRHTEAFF
TRBJ2-1,TRBV7-2,-,-,TGTGCCAGCAGCTCCTCCAGGTACAATGAGCAGCTCTTC,CASSSSRYNEQLF
TRBJ1-1,TRBV5-1,-,-,TGCGCCAGCAGCTACACCGGGACACTCATGAACACTGAAGCTTTCTTT,CASSYTGTLMNTEAFF
TRBJ1-2,TRBV7-6,-,TRBD1,TGTGCCAGCAGCCCGGCCAGGGGGGATGATGGCTACACCTTC,CASSPARGDDGYTF
TRBJ2-7,TRBV9,-,-,TGTGCCAGCAGCCCCCCTGAGGCAGACGAGCAGTACTTC,CASSPPEADEQYF
TRBJ2-1,TRBV5-1,-,TRBD2,TGCGCCAGCTCCTCGTCTAGCGGGGGAACTAGTGAGCAGTTCTTC,CASSSSSGGTSEQFF
TRBJ2-3,TRBV18,-,TRBD2,TGTGCCAGCTCCACCCTAGCGGGGGCCTCTAGCACAGATACGCAGTATTTT,CASSTLAGASSTDTQYF
TRBJ1-5,TRBV28,-,TRBD1,TGTGCCAGCAGTTTACTAGGGGGCGGGAGCAATCAGCCCCAGCATTTT,CASSLLGGGSNQPQHF
TRBJ1-5,TRBV5-6,few,TRBD1,TGTGCCAGCAGCTGGACAGGGAATCAGCCCCAGCATTTT,CASSWTGNQPQHF
TRBJ2-1,TRBV6-6,few,TRBD2,TGTGCCAGCAGTACAACCTCCGCGGGAGGCTACAATGAGCAGTTCTTC,CASSTTSAGGYNEQFF
TRBJ2-7,TRBV7-2,-,-,TGTGCCAGCAGCTTTAGAGTCGGTCAGGCCGGCGGGGAGCAGTACTTC,CASSFRVGQAGGEQYF
TRBJ1-6,TRBV5-1,-,TRBD1,TGCGCCAGCAGCTTGGTCGGGACAGATAATTCACCCCTCCACTTT,CASSLVGTDNSPLHF
TRBJ1-2,TRBV7-2,-,TRBD1,TGTGCCAGCAGCCCCACCCTCGACAGGGTCGATGGCTACACCTTC,CASSPTLDRVDGYTF
TRBJ1-4,TRBV5-5,-,-,TGTGCCAGCAGCTTGTCCGGGCCGGGGAATGAAAAACTGTTTTTT,CASSLSGPGNEKLFF
TRBJ2-3,TRBV6-6,-,-,TGTGCCAGCAAAAAGGGGGGCACAGATACGCAGTATTTT,CASKKGGTDTQYF
TRBJ1-1,TRBV2,-,-,TGTGCCAGCAGTCAGGCCAACAGGGTGATGAACACTGAAGCTTTCTTT,CASSQANRVMNTEAFF